Here is one T cell receptor beta chain with its context. Germline V CDR1 and CDR2: SGHAT, FQNNGV. V was clipped by 5 bases and J by 9 bases, with 20 bases between them. This CDR3 comprises 14 residues. The record originates from a study of shared clonotypes between healthy human individuals. Assay: immunoSEQ multiplex PCR; the TCRdb copy retains only in-frame clones and omits some. The sample gives approximately 720,000 clones, around 92% of which show up once; roughly 22% is in the top ten. In the naive CD8 group, cells lacked CD45RO and were positively selected for CCR7, so terminally differentiated effector memory CD45RA+ cells were left out.

This TCR came from a man aged 30 to 45 in good health. This chain connects TRBV11-2 to TRBJ2-7; D remains unclear. The sample was naive CD8+ T cells sorted from blood. CDR3 DNA sequence: TGTGCCAGCAGCACCGCCCCCTCTATGTACCCGCAGTACTTC. It specifies CASSTAPSMYPQYF.